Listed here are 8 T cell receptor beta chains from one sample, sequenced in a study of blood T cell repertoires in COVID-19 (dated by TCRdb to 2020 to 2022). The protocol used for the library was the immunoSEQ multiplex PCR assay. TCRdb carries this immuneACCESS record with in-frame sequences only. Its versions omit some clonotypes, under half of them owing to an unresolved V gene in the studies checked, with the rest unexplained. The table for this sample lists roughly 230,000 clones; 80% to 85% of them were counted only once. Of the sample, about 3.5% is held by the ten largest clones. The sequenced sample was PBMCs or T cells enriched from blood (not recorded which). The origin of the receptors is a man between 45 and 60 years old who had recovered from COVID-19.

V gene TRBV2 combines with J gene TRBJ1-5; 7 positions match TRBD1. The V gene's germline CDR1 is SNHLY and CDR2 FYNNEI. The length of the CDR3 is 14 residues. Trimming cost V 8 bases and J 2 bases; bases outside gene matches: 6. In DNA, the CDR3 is TGTGCCAGCGTTGGTGGACAGGGCAATCAGCCCCAGCATTTT. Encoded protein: CASVGGQGNQPQHF.

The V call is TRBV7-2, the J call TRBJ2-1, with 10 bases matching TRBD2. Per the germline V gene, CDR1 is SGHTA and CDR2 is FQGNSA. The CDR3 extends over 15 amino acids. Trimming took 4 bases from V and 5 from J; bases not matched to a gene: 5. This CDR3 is CASSSFGTSDNEQFF. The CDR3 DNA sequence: TGTGCCAGCAGCTCCTTCGGGACTAGCGACAATGAGCAGTTCTTC. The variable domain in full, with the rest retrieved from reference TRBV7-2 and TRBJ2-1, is GAGVSQSPSNKVTEKGKDVELRCDPISGHTALYWYRQSLGQGLEFLIYFQGNSAPDKSGLPSDRFSAERTGGSVSTLTIQRTQQEDSAVYLCASSSFGTSDNEQFFGPGTRLTVL.

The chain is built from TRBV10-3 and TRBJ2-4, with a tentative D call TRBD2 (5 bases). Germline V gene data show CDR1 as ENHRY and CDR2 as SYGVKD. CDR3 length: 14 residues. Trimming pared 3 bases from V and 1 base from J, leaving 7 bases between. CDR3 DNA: TGTGCCATCAGTGAAGGCGGGGCCAAAAACATTCAGTACTTC. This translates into CAISEGGAKNIQYF.

DNA for the CDR3: TGTGCCAGCAGTACTAGCGGTTTCACAGATACGCAGTATTTT. As protein: CASSTSGFTDTQYF. The genes are TRBV7-3 and TRBJ2-3, with 8 bases lining up with TRBD2. The CDR3 sequence is 14 residues long. V shed 6 bases, J shed 2 bases, and the junction held 4 bases outside the gene matches. From germline, CDR1 is SGHTA and CDR2 FQGTGA.

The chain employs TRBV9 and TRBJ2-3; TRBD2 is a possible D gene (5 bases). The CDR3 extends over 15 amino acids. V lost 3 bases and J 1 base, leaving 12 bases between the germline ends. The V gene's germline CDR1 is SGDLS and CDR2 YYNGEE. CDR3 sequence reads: CASSDLGSRTDTQYF. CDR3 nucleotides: TGTGCCAGCAGCGACTTGGGGAGCCGCACAGATACGCAGTATTTT.

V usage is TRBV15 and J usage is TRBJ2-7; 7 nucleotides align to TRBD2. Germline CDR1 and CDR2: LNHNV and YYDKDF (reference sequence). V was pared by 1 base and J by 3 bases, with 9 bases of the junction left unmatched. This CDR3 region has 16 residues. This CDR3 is CATSRVVGSGGYEQYF. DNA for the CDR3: TGTGCCACCAGCAGAGTGGTCGGATCGGGAGGCTACGAGCAGTACTTC.

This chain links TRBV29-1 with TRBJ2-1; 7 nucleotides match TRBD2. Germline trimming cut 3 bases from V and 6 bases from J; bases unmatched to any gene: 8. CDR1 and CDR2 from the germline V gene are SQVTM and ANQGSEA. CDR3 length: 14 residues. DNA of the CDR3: TGCAGCGTTGATGCGGGCGGGAGACTCAATGAGCAGTTCTTC. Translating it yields CSVDAGGRLNEQFF.

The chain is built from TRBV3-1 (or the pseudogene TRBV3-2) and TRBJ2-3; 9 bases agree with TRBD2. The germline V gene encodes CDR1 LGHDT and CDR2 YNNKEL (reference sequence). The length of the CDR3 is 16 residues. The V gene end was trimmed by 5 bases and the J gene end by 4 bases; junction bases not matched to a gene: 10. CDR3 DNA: TGTGCCAGCAGCGGGCGGGGGGGCTTTTTAGCAGATACGCAGTATTTT. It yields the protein CASSGRGGFLADTQYF.